The T cell receptor beta chain described here comes from a study of T-cell reconstitution after alpha-beta-depleted transplantation in children. The CDR3 sequence is 14 residues long. CDR1 and CDR2 (germline): SGHTA, FQGNSA. V gave up 2 bases and J gave up 6 bases; unmatched junction bases: 3. A TCRbeta library incorporating unique molecular identifiers was prepared. MiXCR was run by TCRdb on the PCR reads, yielding one entry per CDR3 protein. The repertoire includes approximately 520,000 distinct CDR3 sequences, 11% of them detected once, and around 13% sits in the top ten. The chain carries TRBV7-2 and TRBJ1-2, with TRBD1 identical over 10 bases. Here the sequenced sample was PBMCs, mostly from graft donor cells, taken 180 days after TCRalphabeta/CD19-depleted stem cell transplant. The sequence came from a female patient aged 2-15 years who had a stem cell transplant for aplastic anemia, so the T cells may come from the graft donor. The CDR3 spells CASSLRDRGDGYTF. CDR3 nucleotide sequence: TGTGCCAGCAGCTTACGGGACAGGGGAGATGGCTACACCTTC.